The 21 T cell receptor beta chains below come from one sample, sequenced in a study of OX40 agonist ivuxolimab in advanced cancers. Sequencing was performed with immunoSEQ multiplex PCR; in TCRdb, only in-frame clones are kept and a portion is missing. The sample yields about 12,000 clones, around four fifths seen once. Sample: CD4+ or CD8+ T cells sorted from blood, taken in a trial of the OX40 agonist ivuxolimab. Source of these receptors: an adult with an advanced solid tumor such as melanoma, head and neck, liver or kidney cancer.

The chain recombines TRBV7-9 with TRBJ1-2, with D possibly matching TRBD1 (5 bases). The germline gives CDR1 SEHNR, CDR2 FQNEAQ (reference sequence). Trimming took off 3 bases at V and 5 bases at J, with 19 bases between the two ends. This CDR3 region has 16 residues. Written as DNA, the CDR3 is TGTGCCAGCAGCTTCCGGGACCTTCAGATGGCGTATGGCTACACCTTC. This encodes CASSFRDLQMAYGYTF.

The table lists this clone with a count of one. This rearrangement joins TRBV11-3 to TRBJ2-7; the D gene is possibly TRBD2 (7 bases). CDR3 length equals 14 residues. CDR1 is SGHNT and CDR2 is YENEEA in the germline V gene. Trimming cost V 2 bases and J 5 bases, with 13 bases left between them. CDR3 region: CASSLSGGPHEQYF. The DNA of the CDR3 is TGTGCCAGCAGCTTATCGGGGGGCCCCCACGAGCAGTACTTC.

The chain joins TRBV29-1 to TRBJ1-1; 9 positions match TRBD1. The length of the CDR3 is 14 residues. V was clipped by 6 bases and J by 3 bases; unmatched bases: 8. The germline CDR1 and CDR2 sequences are SQVTM and ANQGSEA. The CDR3 DNA reads as TGCAGCGTCGGGACAGGGTTAAGGTACACTGAAGCTTTCTTT. Encoded protein: CSVGTGLRYTEAFF.

The V and J genes are TRBV19 and TRBJ1-2, with 8 positions matching TRBD1. CDR3 length: 15 residues. Germline CDR1 LNHDA, CDR2 SQIVND (reference sequence). With V trimmed by 1 base and J by 6 bases, 7 bases remained unmatched. The CDR3 is CASSIVSGTGNGYTF. As DNA, the CDR3 is TGTGCCAGTAGTATAGTCAGCGGGACAGGTAATGGCTACACCTTC.

The CDR3 is CASSPGLAEQETQYF. In DNA, the CDR3 is TGTGCCAGTAGCCCGGGACTAGCGGAACAAGAGACCCAGTACTTC. J is TRBJ2-5 and V is TRBV19; 11 bases fit TRBD2. Germline values: CDR1 LNHDA, CDR2 SQIVND (reference sequence). Trimming removed 6 bases from V and 2 bases from J; junction bases left unmatched: 5. This CDR3 region has 15 residues.

The chain recombines TRBV11-2 with TRBJ2-1; 9 bases line up with TRBD2. Looked up from germline, CDR1 is SGHAT and CDR2 is FQNNGV. The CDR3 totals 17 residues. V gave up 5 bases and J gave up 6 bases; unmatched junction bases: 14. CDR3 in amino acids: CASSPHGELAGRNEQFF. The CDR3 nucleotides read TGTGCCAGCAGCCCCCACGGGGAACTAGCGGGCCGCAATGAGCAGTTCTTC.

The chain joins TRBV30 to TRBJ2-7; the match to TRBD2 covers 9 bases. This CDR3 is built from 17 residues. Germline assignment: CDR1 GTSNPN and CDR2 SVGIG (reference sequence). The junction had 13 bases not matched to a gene; V was cut back by 1 base and J by 3 bases. The DNA for the CDR3 is TGTGCCTGGAGTGGGCCCCATCCCAGCGGGAGGCACTACGAGCAGTACTTC. Residues: CAWSGPHPSGRHYEQYF.

The chain employs TRBV7-9 and TRBJ2-2; D possibly uses TRBD1 or TRBD2 (5 bases each). This CDR3 is built from 15 residues. Per the germline V gene, CDR1 is SEHNR and CDR2 is FQNEAQ (reference sequence). V dropped 4 bases and J dropped 3 bases, with 12 bases sitting between them. The DNA of the CDR3 is TGTGCCAGCAGCTCAGTGGTGGGGGACACCGGGGAGCTGTTTTTT. It encodes CASSSVVGDTGELFF.

The CDR3 DNA reads as TGTGCCAGCAGTTTATTGGGACAGGGGGCGCTTGGCTACACCTTC. This gives the protein CASSLLGQGALGYTF. The chain combines TRBV27 with TRBJ1-2; TRBD1 agrees at 12 bases. V shed 1 base and J 7 bases; nucleotides not matched to a gene: 4. Germline values: CDR1 MNHEY, CDR2 SMNVEV (reference sequence). The CDR3 sequence is 15 residues long.

The chain uses TRBV7-9 and TRBJ2-7, with D perhaps TRBD1 (5 bases). Germline V CDR1 and CDR2: SEHNR, FQNEAQ (reference sequence). The germline V and J ends were trimmed by 2 bases and 5 bases, with 19 bases remaining between them. CDR3 size: 16 residues. Here the CDR3 reads CASSLSVTRAEDEQYF. DNA of the CDR3: TGTGCCAGCAGCTTATCTGTTACCAGGGCCGAGGACGAGCAGTACTTC.

The J gene is TRBJ2-3, the V gene TRBV6-1; 9 nucleotides agree with TRBD2. The germline gives CDR1 MNHNS, CDR2 SASEGT. This CDR3 contains 18 residues. J lost 0 bases, V lost 0 bases, and 7 bases had no gene match. CDR3 region: CASSEAALSGSSTDTQYF. The CDR3 DNA follows: TGTGCCAGCAGTGAAGCAGCCCTTAGCGGGAGTAGCACAGATACGCAGTATTTT.

This chain links TRBV13 with TRBJ2-3; possibly TRBD2 for D (5 bases). Germline CDR1 reads PRHDT; CDR2 reads FYEKMQ (reference sequence). The germline V and J ends were trimmed by 0 bases and 1 base, with 20 bases remaining between them. CDR3 length: 19 residues. CDR3 nucleotide sequence: TGTGCCAGCAGCTTAGGCCTAGAGGGTAGCTCATTGGGCACAGATACGCAGTATTTT. It is translated as CASSLGLEGSSLGTDTQYF.

This clone turned up a few times. The rearrangement uses TRBV27 and TRBJ1-2, with a possible D match to TRBD1 (5 bases). Germline V gives CDR1 MNHEY, CDR2 SMNVEV (reference sequence). Trimming removed 4 bases at V and 6 bases at J, with 12 bases between. This CDR3 has 13 amino acids. CDR3 in DNA: TGTGCCAGCAGTTCCTCCGGGACGGATGGCTACACCTTC. This sequence encodes CASSSSGTDGYTF.

The gene calls are TRBV5-4 and TRBJ1-1, with TRBD1 matching over 7 bases. This CDR3 contains 14 residues. Unmatched junction bases numbered 3, after V lost 0 bases and J lost 4 bases. CDR1 and CDR2 (germline): SGHNT, YYREEE (reference sequence). DNA for the CDR3: TGTGCCAGCAGCTTGGGGGCAGGGGGCACTGAAGCTTTCTTT. Amino acids: CASSLGAGGTEAFF.

CDR3 region: CASSLVIVGKETQYF. For the CDR3, the DNA is TGTGCCAGCAGCTTAGTGATAGTGGGGAAAGAGACCCAGTACTTC. This sequence joins TRBV7-2 and TRBJ2-5; unclear D gene. Trimming removed 1 base from V and 3 bases from J, with 12 bases in between. The germline V gene has CDR1 SGHTA and CDR2 FQGNSA. CDR3 length: 15 amino acids. Full variable domain (remainder filled in from reference TRBV7-2 and TRBJ2-5): GAGVSQSPSNKVTEKGKDVELRCDPISGHTALYWYRQSLGQGLEFLIYFQGNSAPDKSGLPSDRFSAERTGGSVSTLTIQRTQQEDSAVYLCASSLVIVGKETQYFGPGTRLLVL.

The rearrangement uses TRBV4-3 and TRBJ1-1; D is unclear. Per germline, CDR1 LGHNA and CDR2 YSLEER. The CDR3 is made up of 15 amino acids. The germline V and J ends were trimmed by 1 base and 7 bases, with 16 bases remaining between them. CDR3: CASSQARALTGEAFF. The CDR3 DNA sequence: TGCGCCAGCAGCCAAGCCCGGGCTTTAACGGGTGAAGCTTTCTTT.

The V call is TRBV5-5, the J call TRBJ2-3; 8 positions match TRBD2. The CDR3 is made up of 17 amino acids. V lost 2 bases, J lost 2 bases, and 10 bases stayed unmatched. The germline V gene encodes CDR1 SGHKS and CDR2 YYEKEE (reference sequence). CDR3 sequence reads: CASSLTSGIYLTDTQYF. CDR3 in DNA: TGTGCCAGCAGCTTAACTAGCGGCATTTATCTCACAGATACGCAGTATTTT.

Here the CDR3 DNA reads TGTGCCAGCAGCAAAGACAGGCCTGGGGGCACCGGGGAGCTGTTTTTT. This sequence encodes CASSKDRPGGTGELFF. The V call is TRBV13, the J call TRBJ2-2; a possible D gene is TRBD1 (6 bases). V was clipped by 5 bases and J by 4 bases, with 17 bases between them. The CDR3 is 16 amino acids. Germline assignment: CDR1 PRHDT and CDR2 FYEKMQ (reference sequence).

The chain links TRBV9 to TRBJ2-2, with TRBD2 as a possible D gene (6 bases). This CDR3 has 19 residues. V was clipped by 0 bases and J by 7 bases, with 25 bases between them. Germline CDR1 and CDR2: SGDLS and YYNGEE. CDR3 sequence: CASSVDQSGPGRMGGELFF. CDR3 coding DNA: TGTGCCAGCAGCGTAGATCAGAGCGGGCCGGGACGGATGGGCGGGGAGCTGTTTTTT. The entire variable domain, with the rest obtained from reference TRBV9 and TRBJ2-2, is as follows: DSGVTQTPKHLITATGQRVTLRCSPRSGDLSVYWYQQSLDQGLQFLIQYYNGEERAKGNILERFSAQQFPDLHSELNLSSLELGDSALYFCASSVDQSGPGRMGGELFFGEGSRLTVL.

The chain joins TRBV6-5 to TRBJ1-2, with no clear D. Germline CDR1 and CDR2: MNHEY and SVGAGI. The CDR3 sequence is 16 residues long. Trimming cost V 1 base and J 1 base, with 13 bases left between them. The CDR3 loop reads CASSYWSGWSNYGYTF. The CDR3 bases are TGTGCCAGCAGTTACTGGTCCGGGTGGAGTAACTATGGCTACACCTTC.

The rearrangement joins TRBV4-3 to TRBJ1-3; D gene unclear. The germline V gene encodes CDR1 LGHNA and CDR2 YSLEER. Trimming removed 0 bases at V and 0 bases at J, with 9 bases between. CDR3 length: 16 amino acids. The CDR3 sequence is CASSQDEYNSGNTIYF. The CDR3, as DNA: TGCGCCAGCAGCCAAGACGAGTATAACTCTGGAAACACCATATATTTT.